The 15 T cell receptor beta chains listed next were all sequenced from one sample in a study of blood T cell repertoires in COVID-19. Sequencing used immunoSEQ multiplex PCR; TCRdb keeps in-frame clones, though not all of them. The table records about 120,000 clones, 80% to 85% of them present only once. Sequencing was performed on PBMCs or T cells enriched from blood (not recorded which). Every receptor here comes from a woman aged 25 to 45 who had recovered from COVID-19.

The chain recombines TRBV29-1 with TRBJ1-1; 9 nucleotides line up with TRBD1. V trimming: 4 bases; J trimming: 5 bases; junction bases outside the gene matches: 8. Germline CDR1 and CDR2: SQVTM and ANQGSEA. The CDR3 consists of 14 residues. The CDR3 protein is CSVGETGGWTEAFF. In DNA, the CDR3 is TGCAGCGTTGGGGAGACAGGGGGTTGGACTGAAGCTTTCTTT. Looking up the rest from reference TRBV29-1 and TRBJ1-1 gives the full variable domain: SAVISQKPSRDICQRGTSLTIQCQVDSQVTMMFWYRQQPGQSLTLIATANQGSEATYESGFVIDKFPISRPNLTFSTLTVSNMSPEDSSIYLCSVGETGGWTEAFFGQGTRLTVV.

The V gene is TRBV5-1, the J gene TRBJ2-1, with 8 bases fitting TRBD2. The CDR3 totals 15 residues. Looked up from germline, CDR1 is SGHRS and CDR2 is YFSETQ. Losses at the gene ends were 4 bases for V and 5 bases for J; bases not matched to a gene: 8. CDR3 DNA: TGCGCCAGCAGCCCGGCGGGACTAGGCAACAATGAGCAGTTCTTC. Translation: CASSPAGLGNNEQFF.

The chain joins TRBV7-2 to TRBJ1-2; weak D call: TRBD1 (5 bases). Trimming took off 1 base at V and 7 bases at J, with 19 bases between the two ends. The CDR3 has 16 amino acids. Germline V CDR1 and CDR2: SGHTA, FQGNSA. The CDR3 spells CASSLDSWGGKSGYTF. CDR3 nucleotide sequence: TGTGCCAGCAGCTTAGACTCATGGGGGGGAAAGAGTGGCTACACCTTC.

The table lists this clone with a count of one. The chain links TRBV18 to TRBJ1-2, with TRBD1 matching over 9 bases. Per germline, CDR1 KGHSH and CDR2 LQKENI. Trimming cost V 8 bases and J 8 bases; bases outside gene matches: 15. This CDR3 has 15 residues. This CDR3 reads CASPGPGTGIGGYTF. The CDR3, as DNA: TGTGCCAGCCCGGGTCCCGGGACAGGGATCGGCGGCTACACCTTC.

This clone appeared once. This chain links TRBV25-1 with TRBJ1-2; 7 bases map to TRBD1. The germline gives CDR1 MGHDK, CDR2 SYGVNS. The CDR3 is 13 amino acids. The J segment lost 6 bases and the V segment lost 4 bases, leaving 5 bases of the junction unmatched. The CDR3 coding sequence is TGTGCCAGCAGTGGGACAGGCCCCGATGGCTACACCTTC. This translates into CASSGTGPDGYTF.

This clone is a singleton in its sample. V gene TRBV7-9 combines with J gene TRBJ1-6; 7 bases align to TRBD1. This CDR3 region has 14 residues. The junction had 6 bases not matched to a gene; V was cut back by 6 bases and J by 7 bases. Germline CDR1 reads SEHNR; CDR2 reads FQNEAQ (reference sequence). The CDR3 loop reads CASREGAKNSPLHF. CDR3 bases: TGTGCCAGCAGGGAGGGGGCTAAAAATTCACCCCTCCACTTT.

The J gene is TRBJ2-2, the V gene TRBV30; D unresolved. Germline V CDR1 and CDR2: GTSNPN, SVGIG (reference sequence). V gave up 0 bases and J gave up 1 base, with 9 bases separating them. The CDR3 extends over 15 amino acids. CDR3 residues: CAWSVELLNTGELFF. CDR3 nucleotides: TGTGCCTGGAGTGTGGAGCTGTTGAACACCGGGGAGCTGTTTTTT. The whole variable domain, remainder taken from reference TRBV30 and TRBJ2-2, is SQTIHQWPATLVQPVGSPLSLECTVEGTSNPNLYWYRQAAGRGLQLLFYSVGIGQISSEVPQNLSASRPQDRQFILSSKKLLLSDSGFYLCAWSVELLNTGELFFGEGSRLTVL.

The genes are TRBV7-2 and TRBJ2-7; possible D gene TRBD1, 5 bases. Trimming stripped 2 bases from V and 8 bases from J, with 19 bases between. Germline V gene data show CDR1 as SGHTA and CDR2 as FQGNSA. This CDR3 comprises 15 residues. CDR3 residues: CASSLSAGLMVQQYF. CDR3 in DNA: TGTGCCAGCAGCTTAAGTGCAGGGCTCATGGTTCAGCAGTACTTC. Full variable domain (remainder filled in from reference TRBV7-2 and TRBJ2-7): GAGVSQSPSNKVTEKGKDVELRCDPISGHTALYWYRQSLGQGLEFLIYFQGNSAPDKSGLPSDRFSAERTGGSVSTLTIQRTQQEDSAVYLCASSLSAGLMVQQYFGPGTRLTVT.

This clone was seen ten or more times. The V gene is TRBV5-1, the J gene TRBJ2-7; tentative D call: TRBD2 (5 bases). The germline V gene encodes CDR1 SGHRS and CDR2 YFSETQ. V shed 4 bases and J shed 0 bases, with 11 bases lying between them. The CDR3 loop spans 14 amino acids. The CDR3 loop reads CASSPDSISYEQYF. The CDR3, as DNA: TGCGCCAGCAGCCCGGACTCTATCTCCTACGAGCAGTACTTC.

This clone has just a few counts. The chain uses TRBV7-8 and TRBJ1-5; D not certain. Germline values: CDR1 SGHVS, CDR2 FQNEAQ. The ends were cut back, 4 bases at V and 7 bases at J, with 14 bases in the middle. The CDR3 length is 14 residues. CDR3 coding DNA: TGTGCCAGCAGCTCCGGATCGAGCGTGCAGCCCCAGCATTTT. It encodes CASSSGSSVQPQHF.

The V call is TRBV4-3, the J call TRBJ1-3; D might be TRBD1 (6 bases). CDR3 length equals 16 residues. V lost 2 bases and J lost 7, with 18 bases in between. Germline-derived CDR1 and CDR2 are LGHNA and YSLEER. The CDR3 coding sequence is TGCGCCAGCAGCCAAAGGAGTCGGACAGTTGGGAACACCATATATTTT. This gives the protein CASSQRSRTVGNTIYF.

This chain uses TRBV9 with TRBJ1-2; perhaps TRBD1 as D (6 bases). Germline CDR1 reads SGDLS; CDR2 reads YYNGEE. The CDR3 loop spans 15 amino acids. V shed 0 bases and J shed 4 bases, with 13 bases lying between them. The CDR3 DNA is TGTGCCAGCAGCGTAGCTACAGGGAGGGCCTATGGCTACACCTTC. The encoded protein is CASSVATGRAYGYTF.

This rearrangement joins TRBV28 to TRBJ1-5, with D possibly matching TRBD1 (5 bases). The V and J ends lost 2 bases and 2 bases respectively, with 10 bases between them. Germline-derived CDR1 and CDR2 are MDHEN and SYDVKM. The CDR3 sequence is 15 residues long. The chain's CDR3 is CASSLGDSRNQPQHF. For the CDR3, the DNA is TGTGCCAGCAGTTTAGGAGACAGTCGCAATCAGCCCCAGCATTTT.

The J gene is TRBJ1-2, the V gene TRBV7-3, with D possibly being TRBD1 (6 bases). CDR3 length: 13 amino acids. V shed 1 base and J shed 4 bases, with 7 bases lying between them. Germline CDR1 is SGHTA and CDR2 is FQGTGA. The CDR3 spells CASSLRGLYGYTF. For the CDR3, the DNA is TGTGCCAGCAGCTTAAGGGGGCTCTATGGCTACACCTTC.

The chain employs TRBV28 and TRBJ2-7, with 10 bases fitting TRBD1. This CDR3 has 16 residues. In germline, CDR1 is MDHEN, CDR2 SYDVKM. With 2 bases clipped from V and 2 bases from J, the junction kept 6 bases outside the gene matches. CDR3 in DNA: TGTGCCAGCAGTTTAACCGGGACAGGGGTTCCCTACGAGCAGTACTTC. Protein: CASSLTGTGVPYEQYF.